These 28 T cell receptor beta chains share one sample of origin, sequenced in a study of blood T cell repertoires in COVID-19. Data came from immunoSEQ multiplex PCR; TCRdb stores just in-frame clones and leaves some out. The sample includes 300,000 to 400,000 clones, approximately 89% of them seen just once. Sequenced: peripheral blood. These receptors were taken from a woman aged 55-70 years with COVID-19, enrolled during active disease.

This chain links TRBV3-1 (or the pseudogene TRBV3-2) with TRBJ1-4; weak D call: TRBD1 (6 bases). Germline V gene data show CDR1 as LGHDT and CDR2 as YNNKEL (reference sequence). The V and J ends lost 3 bases and 0 bases respectively, with 11 bases between them. CDR3 length: 16 amino acids. This CDR3 reads CASSHRTDATNEKLFF. CDR3 nucleotides: TGTGCCAGCAGCCATCGGACAGATGCAACTAATGAAAAACTGTTTTTT.

This clone was observed a single time. V gene TRBV11-1 combines with J gene TRBJ1-1; the D is unclear. The germline gives CDR1 SGHAT, CDR2 FQDESV (reference sequence). CDR3 size: 13 residues. The ends were cut back, 4 bases at V and 0 bases at J, with 6 bases in the middle. The CDR3 sequence is CASSSAMNTEAFF. The CDR3 DNA is TGTGCCAGCAGCTCTGCTATGAACACTGAAGCTTTCTTT.

The chain uses TRBV6-6 and TRBJ2-2; D not certain. V lost 6 bases and J lost 6, with 8 bases in between. The CDR3 totals 12 residues. The germline V gene has CDR1 MNHNY and CDR2 SVGAGI (reference sequence). CDR3 loop: CASSPNAGELFF. The CDR3 DNA sequence: TGTGCCAGCAGCCCTAATGCCGGGGAGCTGTTTTTT.

The chain employs TRBV20-1 and TRBJ2-7; D uncertain. V was shortened by 1 base and J by 3 bases, with 4 bases between the two germline ends. Germline V CDR1 and CDR2: DFQATT, SNEGSKA (reference sequence). The CDR3 has 11 amino acids. The CDR3 DNA reads as TGCAGTGCTAGAGGCGGCTACGAGCAGTACTTC. This translates into CSARGGYEQYF.

CDR3 DNA sequence: TGCGCCAGCAGCCAAGTTCAAGGGGGCATGAACACTGAAGCTTTCTTT. Encoded protein: CASSQVQGGMNTEAFF. The rearrangement links TRBV4-1 to TRBJ1-1; 7 bases align to TRBD1. Losses at the gene ends were 1 base for V and 0 bases for J; bases not matched to a gene: 5. The CDR3 extends over 16 amino acids. The germline CDR1 and CDR2 sequences are MGHRA and YSYEKL.

The V and J genes are TRBV7-3 and TRBJ2-2; tentative D call: TRBD2 (5 bases). V was cut by 6 bases and J by 4 bases, with 6 bases left in between. Germline lookup yields CDR1 SGHTA and CDR2 FQGTGA. The CDR3 loop spans 12 amino acids. The CDR3, as DNA: TGTGCCAGCAGGAGGGTCACCGGGGAGCTGTTTTTT. Translated, it gives CASRRVTGELFF.

The chain carries TRBV18 and TRBJ1-4, with 9 bases fitting TRBD1. Trimming took 4 bases from V and 7 from J; bases not matched to a gene: 7. Germline V gene sequence: CDR1 KGHSH, CDR2 LQKENI. This CDR3 contains 15 residues. The CDR3, as DNA: TGTGCCAGCTCACTTACCGGGACAGGGACTGAAAAACTGTTTTTT. Amino acids: CASSLTGTGTEKLFF.

The chain employs TRBV2 and TRBJ1-4; perhaps TRBD1 as D (6 bases). This CDR3 spans 13 amino acids. CDR1 is SNHLY, CDR2 FYNNEI, per germline. Between the trimmed V and J ends, which lost 7 bases and 8 bases, there was a span of 14 bases. DNA for the CDR3: TGTGCCAGCATCATAATAACAGGGGAAAAACTGTTTTTT. It codes for CASIIITGEKLFF.

This chain joins TRBV3-1 (or the pseudogene TRBV3-2) and TRBJ2-1, with 10 bases that match TRBD2. The CDR3 spans 16 residues. V lost 2 bases, J lost 6 bases, and 7 bases stayed unmatched. Germline CDR1 reads LGHDT; CDR2 reads YNNKEL (reference sequence). The CDR3 DNA follows: TGTGCCAGCAGCCAACCGGCCTTAGCGGGGGGCAATGAGCAGTTCTTC. It is translated as CASSQPALAGGNEQFF.

This clone was seen only once. The CDR3 DNA reads as TGTGCCACCAGCAGAGGGGGCGGACTAGCAGGCAATGAGCAGTTCTTC. This codes for CATSRGGGLAGNEQFF. The V call is TRBV15, the J call TRBJ2-1, with TRBD2 identical over 8 bases. Trimming cost V 1 base and J 6 bases; bases outside gene matches: 8. The germline V gene encodes CDR1 LNHNV and CDR2 YYDKDF (reference sequence). CDR3 length equals 16 residues.

The rearrangement joins TRBV27 to TRBJ1-5, with D possibly matching TRBD1 (6 bases). The CDR3 runs to 14 residues. With 6 bases removed from V and 3 bases from J, the gap between germline ends came to 12 bases. Germline lookup yields CDR1 MNHEY and CDR2 SMNVEV (reference sequence). CDR3 DNA: TGTGCCAGCAGATACAGGGCAGTCAATCAGCCCCAGCATTTT. This sequence encodes CASRYRAVNQPQHF.

The rearrangement joins TRBV12-3 or TRBV12-4 to TRBJ1-2; D not resolved. The V end was cut by 5 bases, the J end by 6 bases, with 4 bases between. The CDR3 is made up of 10 amino acids. The CDR3 here is CASSGDGYTF. In DNA, the CDR3 is TGTGCCAGCAGTGGAGATGGCTACACCTTC.

This clone was seen only a few times. The V call is TRBV2, the J call TRBJ2-7; D is undetermined. The germline V gene has CDR1 SNHLY and CDR2 FYNNEI. CDR3 length equals 12 residues. V lost 4 bases and J lost 10, with 14 bases in between. This CDR3 reads CASSVSTEIQYF. The CDR3 DNA reads as TGTGCCAGCAGTGTCTCGACGGAGATACAGTACTTC.

The sample holds a few counts of this clone. V is TRBV29-1 and J is TRBJ1-3; D is uncertain. Germline V gene lookup returns CDR1 SQVTM and CDR2 ANQGSEA. The CDR3 is 12 residues long. The V end was cut by 7 bases, the J end by 0 bases, with 7 bases between. CDR3 in DNA: TGCAGCGGCTCCAGCTCTGGAAACACCATATATTTT. Residues: CSGSSSGNTIYF.

The chain combines TRBV28 with TRBJ2-5, with TRBD1 identical over 9 bases. V lost 8 bases to trimming and J lost 7 bases; unmatched junction nucleotides: 5. CDR1 MDHEN and CDR2 SYDVKM come from the germline V gene. The CDR3 extends over 12 amino acids. CDR3 region: CASGTGFGTQYF. The CDR3 DNA reads TGTGCCAGCGGGACAGGGTTTGGGACCCAGTACTTC.

This clone was seen a handful of times. The chain is built from TRBV27 and TRBJ2-7, with a possible D match to TRBD1 (5 bases). From germline, CDR1 is MNHEY and CDR2 SMNVEV (reference sequence). V shed 6 bases and J shed 2 bases, with 14 bases lying between them. The CDR3 runs to 14 residues. As DNA, the CDR3 is TGTGCCAGCAGCCACAGGAGCAGTACCTACGAGCAGTACTTC. Its translation is CASSHRSSTYEQYF.

The rearrangement links TRBV5-4 to TRBJ2-2, with TRBD1 matching over 10 bases. CDR1 is SGHNT and CDR2 is YYREEE in the germline V gene (reference sequence). The CDR3 is 16 residues long. Trimming removed 6 bases from V and 2 bases from J; junction bases left unmatched: 7. The DNA for the CDR3 is TGTGCCAGCAAAGATTGGGACAGGGGAAACACCGGGGAGCTGTTTTTT. It translates to CASKDWDRGNTGELFF. Supplemented by reference TRBV5-4 and TRBJ2-2, the full variable domain reads ETGVTQSPTHLIKTRGQQVTLRCSSQSGHNTVSWYQQALGQGPQFIFQYYREEENGRGNFPPRFSGLQFPNYSSELNVNALELDDSALYLCASKDWDRGNTGELFFGEGSRLTVL.

This chain connects TRBV30 to TRBJ1-6, with a weak D call TRBD1 (5 bases). Germline V gene lookup returns CDR1 GTSNPN and CDR2 SVGIG (reference sequence). There are 14 residues in the CDR3. The V end was cut by 2 bases, the J end by 7 bases, with 12 bases between. In nucleotides, the CDR3 is TGTGCCTGGAGTCGGGGGGTCGGGAATTCACCCCTCCACTTT. Translated: CAWSRGVGNSPLHF.

There are a few counts of this clone. The chain employs TRBV5-4 and TRBJ1-6; TRBD1 agrees at 8 bases. Germline V gene sequence: CDR1 SGHNT, CDR2 YYREEE (reference sequence). J gave up 4 bases and V 4 bases, and 4 bases lay outside the gene matches. The CDR3 is 15 amino acids. Here the CDR3 reads CASSPQGAYNSPLHF. CDR3 DNA: TGTGCCAGCAGCCCCCAGGGGGCATATAATTCACCCCTCCACTTT.

This rearrangement joins TRBV29-1 to TRBJ2-1; possibly TRBD1 for D (6 bases). The V end lost 6 bases, the J end lost 4 bases, and 13 bases lay between the germline ends. The CDR3 loop spans 13 amino acids. The germline V gene has CDR1 SQVTM and CDR2 ANQGSEA. The CDR3 loop reads CSVGTKLYNEQFF. The CDR3 nucleotides read TGCAGCGTCGGGACAAAACTTTACAATGAGCAGTTCTTC.

J is TRBJ1-6 and V is TRBV3-1 (or the pseudogene TRBV3-2); the D is unclear. V lost 1 base and J 7 bases, leaving 11 bases between the germline ends. The CDR3 runs to 15 residues. CDR1 and CDR2 (germline): LGHDT, YNNKEL (reference sequence). CDR3 DNA sequence: TGTGCCAGCAGCCAAGGTCAACAGAGCAATTCACCCCTCCACTTT. Its translation: CASSQGQQSNSPLHF.

A single count supports this clone. J is TRBJ1-2 and V is TRBV5-6, with 7 bases matching TRBD1. J gave up 4 bases and V 5 bases, and 5 bases lay outside the gene matches. CDR3 length equals 13 residues. Germline V lookup: CDR1 SGHDT, CDR2 YYEEEE. CDR3 amino acids: CASSSGTVYGYTF. The CDR3 nucleotides are TGTGCCAGCAGTTCCGGGACAGTCTATGGCTACACCTTC.

CDR3 sequence reads: CASSLNRGTDTQYF. Here the CDR3 DNA reads TGTGCCAGCAGCTTAAACCGAGGCACAGATACGCAGTATTTT. This chain connects TRBV5-4 to TRBJ2-3; D unclear. This CDR3 is built from 14 residues. V dropped 2 bases and J dropped 1 base, with 8 bases sitting between them. The germline V gene has CDR1 SGHNT and CDR2 YYREEE (reference sequence).

V gene TRBV19 combines with J gene TRBJ1-5, with TRBD1 matching over 7 bases. Per germline, CDR1 LNHDA and CDR2 SQIVND (reference sequence). The V segment lost 7 bases and the J segment 1 base; nucleotides outside the gene matches: 4. The CDR3 spans 14 residues. CDR3 in amino acids: CASKGADSNQPQHF. In nucleotides, the CDR3 is TGTGCCAGTAAGGGGGCGGACAGCAATCAGCCCCAGCATTTT.

The chain couples TRBV7-9 to TRBJ1-4; 12 bases match TRBD1. This CDR3 region has 16 residues. V was clipped by 4 bases and J by 10 bases; unmatched bases: 10. Germline V gene data show CDR1 as SEHNR and CDR2 as FQNEAQ (reference sequence). In DNA, the CDR3 is TGTGCCAGCAGCTCACCGAGGGGACAGGGGGCTGGAAAACTGTTTTTT. Protein sequence: CASSSPRGQGAGKLFF.

The chain carries TRBV7-9 and TRBJ1-1; possibly TRBD1 for D (5 bases). V lost 7 bases to trimming and J lost 5 bases, with 14 bases between them. Germline CDR1 and CDR2: SEHNR and FQNEAQ (reference sequence). This CDR3 is built from 13 residues. CDR3 in DNA: TGTGCCAGCAACCCCTCGGGGGGGACTGAAGCTTTCTTT. It translates to CASNPSGGTEAFF.

The rearrangement joins TRBV12-5 to TRBJ1-1; D is perhaps TRBD1 (5 bases). Germline V gives CDR1 LGHNT, CDR2 FRNRAP. The CDR3 length is 16 residues. V was cut by 6 bases and J by 0 bases, with 17 bases left in between. The CDR3 loop reads CASGQGSSLMNTEAFF. In DNA, the CDR3 is TGTGCTAGTGGGCAGGGCTCATCTCTTATGAACACTGAAGCTTTCTTT.

The chain joins TRBV18 to TRBJ2-3, with 9 bases identical to TRBD1. This CDR3 is 15 amino acids long. V dropped 3 bases and J dropped 0; count of bases not matched to a gene: 1. Per germline, CDR1 KGHSH and CDR2 LQKENI. CDR3 DNA: TGTGCCAGCTCACCTGGGACAGGGAGCACAGATACGCAGTATTTT. The encoded protein is CASSPGTGSTDTQYF.